This passage covers 8 T cell receptor beta chains from one sample sequenced in a study of blood T cell repertoires in COVID-19. Measured with immunoSEQ multiplex PCR; TCRdb has only the in-frame clones, and not every one. The sample carries 75,000 to 100,000 clones, around 80% recorded once. Material: peripheral blood. The receptors stem from a man between 65 and 85 years old with acute or convalescent COVID-19.

The chain combines TRBV12-3 or TRBV12-4 with TRBJ2-1; TRBD1 matches 8 bases. The CDR3 loop spans 13 amino acids. J lost 9 bases, V lost 5 bases, and 6 bases had no gene match. CDR3 DNA: TGTGCCAGCAGTCTCGACAGGGGCGCTGAGCAGTTCTTC. Translating it yields CASSLDRGAEQFF.

The genes are TRBV19 and TRBJ1-1; TRBD1 matches 7 bases. CDR1 is LNHDA, CDR2 SQIVND, per germline (reference sequence). Trimming cost V 5 bases and J 7 bases; bases outside gene matches: 7. This CDR3 contains 13 residues. CDR3 in DNA: TGTGCCAGTAGTCGACAGGGATCAGGTGAAGCTTTCTTT. Its translation: CASSRQGSGEAFF.

This chain joins TRBV3-1 (or the pseudogene TRBV3-2) and TRBJ2-1, with a tentative D call TRBD2 (6 bases). The ends were cut back, 4 bases at V and 5 bases at J, with 9 bases in the middle. CDR3 length: 13 amino acids. CDR1 and CDR2 from the germline V gene are LGHDT and YNNKEL (reference sequence). The CDR3 here is CASSRGTNNEQFF. In DNA, the CDR3 is TGTGCCAGCAGCCGCGGGACGAACAATGAGCAGTTCTTC.

The DNA for the CDR3 is TGTGCCAGCAGCTTATCTCGGGGGTCTCAGCCCCAGCATTTT. Amino acids: CASSLSRGSQPQHF. The gene calls are TRBV7-8 and TRBJ1-5; maybe TRBD1 (5 bases). Trimming removed 2 bases at V and 6 bases at J, with 11 bases between. The CDR3 has 14 amino acids. Germline loops: CDR1 SGHVS, CDR2 FQNEAQ.

A note on this clone: An end of the junction differs from the germline gene, which may be a read error. The chain links TRBV7-2 to TRBJ2-5; 7 bases match TRBD1. Germline V gene data show CDR1 as SGHTA and CDR2 as FQGNSA. The CDR3 loop spans 17 amino acids. The CDR3 sequence is CASSFGREGGLRETQYF. CDR3 nucleotide sequence: TGTGCCAGTAGCTTCGGCAGGGAAGGGGGCCTAAGGGAGACCCAGTACTTC.

J is TRBJ1-5 and V is TRBV24-1; 7 positions match TRBD1. Germline-derived CDR1 and CDR2 are KGHDR and SFDVKD. Trimming cost V 2 bases and J 7 bases; bases outside gene matches: 4. The CDR3 sequence is 14 residues long. The CDR3 loop is CATSDSTGVQPQHF. The CDR3 bases are TGTGCCACCAGTGATTCAACAGGGGTCCAGCCCCAGCATTTT.

The V and J genes are TRBV12-3 or TRBV12-4 and TRBJ2-7, with a possible D match to TRBD2 (5 bases). Trimming removed 4 bases at V and 3 bases at J, with 10 bases between. CDR3 length equals 13 residues. CDR3 bases: TGTGCCAGCAGTTCCCCCCGGGGCTACGAGCAGTACTTC. Its protein is CASSSPRGYEQYF.

The chain employs TRBV3-1 (or the pseudogene TRBV3-2) and TRBJ2-2, with 9 bases fitting TRBD1. The CDR3 runs to 19 residues. Germline assignment: CDR1 LGHDT and CDR2 YNNKEL (reference sequence). V shed 0 bases and J 4 bases; nucleotides not matched to a gene: 12. CDR3 amino acids: CASSQDYWEQGAPTGELFF. The CDR3 bases are TGTGCCAGCAGCCAAGATTACTGGGAACAGGGGGCTCCCACCGGGGAGCTGTTTTTT.